What follows are 8 T cell receptor beta chains derived from one specimen sequenced in a study of T cells in Graves' hyperthyroidism and ophthalmopathy. Amplification targeted TCR beta CDR3 regions from RNA transcripts. Primed by the HTBI set, a first-round RT-PCR was run on the TCR CDR3. TCRdb reprocessed the multiplex PCR reads with MiXCR, giving one entry per CDR3 protein. The sample lists a few hundred thousand distinct CDR3 sequences, roughly 50% occurring once. Sequencing used peripheral blood or thyroid tissue (not recorded which). The source is an adult woman with Graves' disease, either hyperthyroidism or ophthalmopathy (not recorded which).

The chain has TRBV7-9 and TRBJ2-5, with 8 bases that match TRBD1. The germline gives CDR1 SEHNR, CDR2 FQNEAQ (reference sequence). The CDR3 consists of 15 residues. J lost 4 bases, V lost 7 bases, and 11 bases had no gene match. This CDR3 reads CASTLGQVKAETQYF. The CDR3 DNA reads as TGTGCCAGCACTCTGGGACAGGTCAAGGCAGAGACCCAGTACTTC.

The chain combines TRBV6-1 with TRBJ2-1; D gene uncertain. CDR1 is MNHNS and CDR2 is SASEGT in the germline V gene. CDR3 length: 15 residues. V dropped 10 bases and J dropped 0 bases, with 16 bases sitting between them. Written as DNA, the CDR3 is TGTGCCACCGCCTCCCCCCGGAGCTCCTACAATGAGCAGTTCTTC. Encoded protein: CATASPRSSYNEQFF.

The CDR3 protein is CASSLEGATYNEQFF. In DNA form, the CDR3 reads TGTGCCAGCAGTCTAGAAGGGGCAACTTACAATGAGCAGTTCTTC. The rearrangement links TRBV7-2 to TRBJ2-1, with D possibly being TRBD1 (5 bases). Germline loops: CDR1 SGHTA, CDR2 FQGNSA. V was trimmed by 6 bases and J by 4 bases, leaving 16 bases between them. CDR3 length: 15 amino acids.

V and J are TRBV10-3 and TRBJ2-5, with a weak D call TRBD2 (5 bases). Germline-derived CDR1 and CDR2 are ENHRY and SYGVKD. Trimming stripped 6 bases from V and 3 bases from J, with 11 bases between. CDR3 length: 13 amino acids. CDR3 DNA sequence: TGTGCCATCAGAAAGGGAGCGAAAGAGACCCAGTACTTC. It encodes CAIRKGAKETQYF.

This chain joins TRBV7-9 and TRBJ2-5; D remains unclear. Germline loops: CDR1 SEHNR, CDR2 FQNEAQ (reference sequence). The V end was cut by 2 bases, the J end by 6 bases, with 7 bases between. The CDR3 has 12 amino acids. In DNA, the CDR3 is TGTGCCAGCAGCTTAACTGGGAAGACCCAGTACTTC. Translated: CASSLTGKTQYF.

This clonotype showed up just a few times. V is TRBV29-1 and J is TRBJ2-2; D uncertain. V was shortened by 7 bases and J by 4 bases, with 10 bases between the two germline ends. Germline V CDR1 and CDR2: SQVTM, ANQGSEA. The CDR3 contains 12 residues. The CDR3 sequence: CSGSGGTGELFF. DNA of the CDR3: TGCAGCGGTTCTGGTGGCACCGGGGAGCTGTTTTTT.

To note about this clonotype: Since a much larger clone is just one base distant, this may be a read error. The chain employs TRBV6-6 and TRBJ2-6, with no clear D. CDR3 length: 15 amino acids. V shed 10 bases and J shed 2 bases, with 15 bases lying between them. From germline, CDR1 is MNHNY and CDR2 SVGAGI (reference sequence). The CDR3 nucleotides read TGTGCCACAAATGGACGGTCCCCTGGGGCCAACGTCCTGACTTTC. This encodes CATNGRSPGANVLTF.

A few counts support this clonotype. The V and J genes are TRBV29-1 and TRBJ1-1; TRBD1 might be the D (5 bases). The CDR3 spans 12 residues. V gave up 4 bases and J gave up 5 bases, with 11 bases separating them. Germline values: CDR1 SQVTM, CDR2 ANQGSEA. For the CDR3, the DNA is TGCAGCGTTGTCAGGGCGGGTACTGAAGCTTTCTTT. It specifies CSVVRAGTEAFF. The complete variable domain, with remaining parts taken from reference TRBV29-1 and TRBJ1-1, reads SAVISQKPSRDICQRGTSLTIQCQVDSQVTMMFWYRQQPGQSLTLIATANQGSEATYESGFVIDKFPISRPNLTFSTLTVSNMSPEDSSIYLCSVVRAGTEAFFGQGTRLTVV.